This T cell receptor (beta chain) comes out of a study of PD-1 blockade in classical Hodgkin lymphoma. Study findings and constraints: Diversity in CD4+ TCRs, unlike that measured in CD8+ TCRs, had risen significantly by C4D1. Baseline diversity was lower in partial responders and progressors than complete responders.

All patients relapsed after autologous stem cell transplantation, and brentuximab vedotin exposure varied. Sequencing was performed with immunoSEQ multiplex PCR; in TCRdb, only in-frame clones are kept and a portion is missing. The sample yields more than 35,000 clones, about 90% seen once. To note about this clone: As yet, its antigen is unknown.

Germline CDR1 and CDR2: SGHVS and FNYEAQ. The CDR3 extends over 13 amino acids. Between the trimmed V and J ends, which lost 0 bases and 8 bases, there was a span of 10 bases. The input for sequencing was peripheral blood mononuclear cells (PBMCs), taken before the second cycle of nivolumab. This clonotype was obtained from a human donor with classical Hodgkin lymphoma. This rearrangement joins TRBV7-6 to TRBJ1-2; D is unresolved. CDR3 sequence (DNA): TGTGCCAGCAGCTTAGCTGGGCTCAGCGGCTACACCTTC. Its protein product is CASSLAGLSGYTF.